The clone carrying this T cell receptor (beta chain) was counted many times. The target antigen is unknown. The CDR3 contains 15 residues. Germline V gives CDR1 SQVTM, CDR2 ANQGSEA. The V gene end was trimmed by 7 bases and the J gene end by 5 bases; junction bases not matched to a gene: 15. Under 3 months was the duration of disease in ophthalmopathy patients, who also had a Clinical Activity Score of at least 3 and a NOSPECS grade of at least 4. PBMCs were sourced from approximately 10 ml fresh peripheral blood. These data originate in a study of T cells in Graves' hyperthyroidism and ophthalmopathy. Study-level results: Most clonotypes expanded in thyroid above 0.001 were likewise present in blood.

The CDR3 regions of TCR beta were amplified from RNA transcripts. An initial round of RT-PCR targeting the TCR CDR3 relied on the HTBI primer set. TCRdb analysed the multiplex PCR reads with MiXCR anew, one entry per CDR3 protein. Of fewer than 650,000 distinct CDR3 sequences in the sample, approximately 15% were seen once. The chain couples TRBV29-1 to TRBJ2-5; 8 bases are a match to TRBD2. The sample comprised blood. This sequence originates from a woman aged 18-29 years with Graves' ophthalmopathy. CDR3 in amino acids: CSAPSWAGGDETQYF. The CDR3 DNA reads TGCAGCGCTCCTTCGTGGGCGGGAGGTGATGAGACCCAGTACTTC.